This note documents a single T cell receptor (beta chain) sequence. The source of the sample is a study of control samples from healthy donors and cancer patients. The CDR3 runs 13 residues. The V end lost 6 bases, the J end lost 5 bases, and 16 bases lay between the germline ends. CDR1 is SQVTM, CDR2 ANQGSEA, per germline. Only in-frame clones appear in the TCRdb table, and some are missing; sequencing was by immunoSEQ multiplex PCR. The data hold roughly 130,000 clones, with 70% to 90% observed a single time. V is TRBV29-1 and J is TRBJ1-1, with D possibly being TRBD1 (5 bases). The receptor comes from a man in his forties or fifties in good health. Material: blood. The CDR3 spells CSVVKGTATEAFF. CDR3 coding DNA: TGCAGCGTCGTTAAAGGGACGGCTACTGAAGCTTTCTTT.